The TCR beta chain under discussion was sequenced for a study of blood T cell repertoires in COVID-19. Libraries were prepared by immunoSEQ multiplex PCR; TCRdb keeps only in-frame clonotypes and omits some of them. The table includes roughly 200,000 clones, 87% detected once. The CDR3 has 15 amino acids. The ends lost 2 bases at V and 6 bases at J; junction bases unmatched: 9. CDR1 and CDR2 from the germline V gene are LNHNV and YYDKDF (reference sequence). The chain links TRBV15 to TRBJ1-1, with 7 bases matching TRBD1. The specimen sequenced was peripheral blood. The sequence derives from a woman between 18 and 30 years old who had recovered from COVID-19. DNA of the CDR3: TGTGCCACCAGCAGAAAGGACAGGTTCGGATCTGAAGCTTTCTTT. Translation gives CATSRKDRFGSEAFF.